One TCR beta chain is described in this entry. Its target antigen remains unknown. One base away there is no much larger clone; base qualities are not given. Preparation of the library involved 5' RACE. Reads for this sample came from an Illumina HiSeq 2500. A second PCR of roughly 7 to 11 cycles was performed with a sample-barcoded 5' primer and a J-beta primer mix. Each TCR beta cDNA molecule received a unique molecular identifier from a template-switch 5' adaptor carrying 12 random nucleotides. Each sample yielded at least 2.5 million CDR3-containing paired-end reads. First-strand cDNA was synthesized from all RNA with the Mint cDNA synthesis kit, primed by a TRBC-specific oligonucleotide. All cDNA was treated with uracil-DNA glycosylase and then went through a first 18-cycle PCR with the universal primers M1SS and BC2_uni_R. As for how the authors treated the data: For normalization, 1 million high-quality reads, each with a distinct molecular identifier, were randomly selected from each sample. Instead of being binned into consensus sequences, reads with shared molecular identifiers were discarded. CDR3 identification, clonotype clustering and error correction used MiTCR with a Q25 quality threshold and the strictest error-elimination algorithm. A nonparametric unseen species model with Euler transformation was used to estimate lower-bound total TCR beta diversity. TCRdb cleaned the public reads at Q25 with fastp, built clones with MiXCR and kept in-frame beta chains. CDR3 protein sequences are deduplicated, and each keeps its most common genes and DNA. These V and J calls are TCRdb output, not the study's own analysis. For this sample the table gives about 750,000 distinct CDR3 sequences, of which about 55% were detected only once. The top ten clones comprise roughly 40% of the sample.

The roughly 39 donors, aged 6 to 90 years, were systemically healthy Caucasian individuals from Russia. Each donor gave about 9.7 milliliters of peripheral blood, drawn into EDTA-treated Vacutainer tubes. Ficoll-Paque density-gradient centrifugation was used to isolate PBMCs, with at least 6.5 million per sample. Total RNA was extracted from PBMCs with Trizol reagent, with at least 6 micrograms obtained per sample. Naive CD45RAhigh/CD27high T cell percentages were measured by flow cytometry on a PBMC aliquot from every donor. The CDR3 measures 13 amino acids from cysteine to phenylalanine. Only the CDR3 region is kept as DNA, spanning 39 bases read in frame from base 1. The CDR1 and CDR2 encoded by the germline V gene (reference sequence) are DFQATT and SNEGSKA. These data belong to a study of blood T cells in healthy people across ages (dated by TCRdb to about 2015). Describing the broader study: In model experiments, template switching captured roughly one uniquely barcoded TCR beta cDNA molecule for every two T cells. The study analyzed two additional independent replicas of 1 million unique cDNA reads from the same blood draw for two donors, one aged 18 to 29 and one aged 80 or older. To avoid experimental bias, donors of different ages were distributed randomly across sequencing lanes. The donors were split into four age groups: young (average about 16 years), middle-aged (about 40), aged (over 55) and long-lived (under 90). The study measured age-related changes in TCR beta repertoire diversity using deep sequencing normalized with unique cDNA molecular identifiers.

Overall results and qualifications from the work: Compared with the aged group, the long-lived group had more naive CD4+ T cells, fewer expanded clones and increased TCR diversity, a pattern suggesting age selection. Donor CMV infection status was unknown, potentially confounding age-related changes in expanded clonotypes. As age increased, observed TCR beta diversity per million T cells dropped in a roughly linear way, and a significant reduction was already evident by age around 41. Because profiling used bulk unsorted PBMCs, naive and antigen-experienced compartments could not be compared conclusively. A strong correlation was found between observed TCR beta diversity and the percentage of naive T cells measured by flow cytometry. Estimates of total diversity based on one million sequenced T cells were regarded as lower bounds and as underestimates.

This chain joins TRBV20-1 to TRBJ1-2; a tentative D match to TRBD1 spans 6 bases. This receptor was obtained from an older man in good health. Material: blood. The nucleotides read TGCAGCGCCACTTTCGGGGGCTGGGATGGCTACACCTTC. Its protein product is CSATFGGWDGYTF.